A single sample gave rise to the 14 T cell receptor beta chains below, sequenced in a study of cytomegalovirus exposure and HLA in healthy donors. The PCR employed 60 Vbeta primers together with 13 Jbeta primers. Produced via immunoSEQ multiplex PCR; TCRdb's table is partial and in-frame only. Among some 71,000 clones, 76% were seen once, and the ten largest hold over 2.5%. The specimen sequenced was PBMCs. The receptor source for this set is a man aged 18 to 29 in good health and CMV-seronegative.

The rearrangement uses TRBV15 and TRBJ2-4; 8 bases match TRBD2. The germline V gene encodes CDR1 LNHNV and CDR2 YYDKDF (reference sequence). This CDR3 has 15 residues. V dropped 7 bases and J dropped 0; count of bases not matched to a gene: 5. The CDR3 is CATTRGGVAKNIQYF. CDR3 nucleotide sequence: TGTGCCACCACCCGGGGGGGGGTAGCCAAAAACATTCAGTACTTC.

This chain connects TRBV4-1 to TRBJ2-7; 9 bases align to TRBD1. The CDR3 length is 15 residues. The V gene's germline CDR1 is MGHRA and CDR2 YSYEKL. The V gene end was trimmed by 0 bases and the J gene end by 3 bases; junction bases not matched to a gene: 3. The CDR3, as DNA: TGCGCCAGCAGCCAAGATCGGACAGGGGTCTACGAGCAGTACTTC. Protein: CASSQDRTGVYEQYF.

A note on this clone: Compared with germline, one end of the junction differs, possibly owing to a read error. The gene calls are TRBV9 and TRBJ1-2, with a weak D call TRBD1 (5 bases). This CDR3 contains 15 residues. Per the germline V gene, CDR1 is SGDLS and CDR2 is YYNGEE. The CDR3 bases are TGTGCCAGCAGCGCGTCGGGCAGGGTTAACTATGACTACACCTTC. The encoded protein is CASSASGRVNYDYTF.

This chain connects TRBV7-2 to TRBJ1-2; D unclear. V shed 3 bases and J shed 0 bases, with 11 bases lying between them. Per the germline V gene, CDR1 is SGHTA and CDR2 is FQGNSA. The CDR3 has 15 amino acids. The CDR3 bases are TGTGCCAGCAGCTTGGGAGGGCCTCCTAACTATGGCTACACCTTC. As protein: CASSLGGPPNYGYTF.

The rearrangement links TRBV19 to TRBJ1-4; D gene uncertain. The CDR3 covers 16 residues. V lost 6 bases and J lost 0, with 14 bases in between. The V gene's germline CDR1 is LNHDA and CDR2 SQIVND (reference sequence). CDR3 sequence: CASSDGSIPTNEKLFF. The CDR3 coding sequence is TGTGCCAGTAGCGATGGGAGTATACCAACTAATGAAAAACTGTTTTTT.

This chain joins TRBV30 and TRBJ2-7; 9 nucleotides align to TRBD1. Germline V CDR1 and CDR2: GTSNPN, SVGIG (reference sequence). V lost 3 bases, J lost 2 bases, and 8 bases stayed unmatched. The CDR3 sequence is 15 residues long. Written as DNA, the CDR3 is TGTGCCTGGAGAAAGGGACAGGGTATTACCTACGAGCAGTACTTC. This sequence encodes CAWRKGQGITYEQYF. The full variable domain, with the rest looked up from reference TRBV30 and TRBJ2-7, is SQTIHQWPATLVQPVGSPLSLECTVEGTSNPNLYWYRQAAGRGLQLLFYSVGIGQISSEVPQNLSASRPQDRQFILSSKKLLLSDSGFYLCAWRKGQGITYEQYFGPGTRLTVT.

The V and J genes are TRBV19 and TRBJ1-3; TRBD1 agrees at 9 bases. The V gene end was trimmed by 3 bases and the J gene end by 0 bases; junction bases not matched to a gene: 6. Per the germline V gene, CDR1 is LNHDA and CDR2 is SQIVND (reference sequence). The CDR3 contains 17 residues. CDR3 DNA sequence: TGTGCCAGTAGTATGAGGACAGGGGCAGCCTCTGGAAACACCATATATTTT. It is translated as CASSMRTGAASGNTIYF. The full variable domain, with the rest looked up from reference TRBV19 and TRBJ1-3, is DGGITQSPKYLFRKEGQNVTLSCEQNLNHDAMYWYRQDPGQGLRLIYYSQIVNDFQKGDIAEGYSVSREKKESFPLTVTSAQKNPTAFYLCASSMRTGAASGNTIYFGEGSWLTVV.

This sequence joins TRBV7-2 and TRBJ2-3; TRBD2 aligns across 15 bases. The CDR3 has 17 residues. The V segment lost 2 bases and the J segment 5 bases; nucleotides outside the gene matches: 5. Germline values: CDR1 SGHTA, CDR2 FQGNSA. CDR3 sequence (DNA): TGTGCCAGCAGCTTAAGGACTAGCGGGGGGGCAGGAGATACGCAGTATTTT. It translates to CASSLRTSGGAGDTQYF. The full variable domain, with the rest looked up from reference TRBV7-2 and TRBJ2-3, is GAGVSQSPSNKVTEKGKDVELRCDPISGHTALYWYRQSLGQGLEFLIYFQGNSAPDKSGLPSDRFSAERTGGSVSTLTIQRTQQEDSAVYLCASSLRTSGGAGDTQYFGPGTRLTVL.

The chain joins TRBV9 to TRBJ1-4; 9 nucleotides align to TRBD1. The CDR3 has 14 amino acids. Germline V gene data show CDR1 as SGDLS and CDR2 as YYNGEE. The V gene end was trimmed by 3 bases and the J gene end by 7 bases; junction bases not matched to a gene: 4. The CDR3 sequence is CASSEQGAGEKLFF. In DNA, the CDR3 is TGTGCCAGCAGCGAACAGGGGGCAGGTGAAAAACTGTTTTTT.

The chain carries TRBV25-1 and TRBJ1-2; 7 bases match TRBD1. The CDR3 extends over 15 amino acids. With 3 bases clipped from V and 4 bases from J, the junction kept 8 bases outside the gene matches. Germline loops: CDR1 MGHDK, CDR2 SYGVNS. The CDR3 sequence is CASSDIRGPIYGYTF. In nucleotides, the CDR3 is TGTGCCAGCAGTGATATTAGGGGGCCTATCTATGGCTACACCTTC.

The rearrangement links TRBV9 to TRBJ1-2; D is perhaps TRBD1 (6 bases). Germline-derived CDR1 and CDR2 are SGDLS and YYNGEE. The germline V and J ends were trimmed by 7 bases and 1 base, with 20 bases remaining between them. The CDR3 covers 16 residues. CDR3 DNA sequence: TGTGCCAGCTCCCTTCAATCCGGGACACGTAACTATGGCTACACCTTC. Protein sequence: CASSLQSGTRNYGYTF. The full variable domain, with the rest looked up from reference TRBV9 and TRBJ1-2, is DSGVTQTPKHLITATGQRVTLRCSPRSGDLSVYWYQQSLDQGLQFLIQYYNGEERAKGNILERFSAQQFPDLHSELNLSSLELGDSALYFCASSLQSGTRNYGYTFGSGTRLTVV.

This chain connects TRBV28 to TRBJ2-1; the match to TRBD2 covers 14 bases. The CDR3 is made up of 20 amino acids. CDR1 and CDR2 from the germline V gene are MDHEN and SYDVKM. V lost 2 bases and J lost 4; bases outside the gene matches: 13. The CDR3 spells CASSLDPRLAGGPNYNEQFF. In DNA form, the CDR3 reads TGTGCCAGCAGTTTAGATCCCCGACTAGCGGGGGGGCCCAATTACAATGAGCAGTTCTTC. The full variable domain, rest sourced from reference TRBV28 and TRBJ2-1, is DVKVTQSSRYLVKRTGEKVFLECVQDMDHENMFWYRQDPGLGLRLIYFSYDVKMKEKGDIPEGYSVSREKKERFSLILESASTNQTSMYLCASSLDPRLAGGPNYNEQFFGPGTRLTVL.

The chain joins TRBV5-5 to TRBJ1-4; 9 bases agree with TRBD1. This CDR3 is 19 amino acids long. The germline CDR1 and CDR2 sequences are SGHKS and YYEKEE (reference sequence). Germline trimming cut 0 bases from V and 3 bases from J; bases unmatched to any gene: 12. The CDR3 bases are TGTGCCAGCAGCTTGGCCCGGGACAGGGTAATTAGGGCTAATGAAAAACTGTTTTTT. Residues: CASSLARDRVIRANEKLFF. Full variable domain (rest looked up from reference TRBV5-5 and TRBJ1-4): DAGVTQSPTHLIKTRGQQVTLRCSPISGHKSVSWYQQVLGQGPQFIFQYYEKEERGRGNFPDRFSARQFPNYSSELNVNALLLGDSALYLCASSLARDRVIRANEKLFFGSGTQLSVL.

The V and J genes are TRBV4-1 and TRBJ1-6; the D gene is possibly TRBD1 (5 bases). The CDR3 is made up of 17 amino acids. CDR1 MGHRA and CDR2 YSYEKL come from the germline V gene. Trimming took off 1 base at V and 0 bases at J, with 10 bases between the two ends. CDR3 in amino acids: CASSQANGGSYNSPLHF. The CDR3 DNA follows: TGCGCCAGCAGCCAAGCCAACGGGGGCTCCTATAATTCACCCCTCCACTTT.